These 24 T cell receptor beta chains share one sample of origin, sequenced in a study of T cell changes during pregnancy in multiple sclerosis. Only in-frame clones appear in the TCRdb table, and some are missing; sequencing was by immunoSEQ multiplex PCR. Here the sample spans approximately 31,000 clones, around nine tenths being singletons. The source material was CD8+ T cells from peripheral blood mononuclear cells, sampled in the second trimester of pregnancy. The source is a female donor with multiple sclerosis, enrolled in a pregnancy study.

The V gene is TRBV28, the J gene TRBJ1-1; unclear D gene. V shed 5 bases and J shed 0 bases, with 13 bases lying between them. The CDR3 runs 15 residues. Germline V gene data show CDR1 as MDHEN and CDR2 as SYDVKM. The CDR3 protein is CASSPPVLLNTEAFF. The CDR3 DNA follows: TGTGCCAGCAGTCCCCCGGTCCTACTGAACACTGAAGCTTTCTTT.

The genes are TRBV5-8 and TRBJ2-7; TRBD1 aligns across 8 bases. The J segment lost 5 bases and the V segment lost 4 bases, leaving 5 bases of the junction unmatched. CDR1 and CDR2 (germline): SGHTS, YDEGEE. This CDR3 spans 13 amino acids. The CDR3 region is CASSPGQGHEQYF. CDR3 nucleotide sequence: TGTGCCAGCAGCCCCGGACAGGGCCACGAGCAGTACTTC.

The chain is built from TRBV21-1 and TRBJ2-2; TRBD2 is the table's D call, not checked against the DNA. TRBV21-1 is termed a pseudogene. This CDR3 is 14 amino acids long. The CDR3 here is CASSKGGFTGELFF. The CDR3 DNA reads TGTGCCAGCAGCAAAGGAGGGTTCACCGGGGAGCTGTTTTTT.

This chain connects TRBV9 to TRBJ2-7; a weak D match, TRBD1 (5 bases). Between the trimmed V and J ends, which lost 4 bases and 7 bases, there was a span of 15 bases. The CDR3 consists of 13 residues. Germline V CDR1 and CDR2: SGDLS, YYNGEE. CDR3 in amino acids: CASSPRLRQEQYF. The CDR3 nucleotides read TGTGCCAGCAGCCCAAGACTCCGACAGGAGCAGTACTTC.

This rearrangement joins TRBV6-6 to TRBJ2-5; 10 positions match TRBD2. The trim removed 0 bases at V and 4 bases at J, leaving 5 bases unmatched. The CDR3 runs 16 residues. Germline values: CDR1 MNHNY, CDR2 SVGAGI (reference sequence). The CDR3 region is CASSYSESGRGETQYF. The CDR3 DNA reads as TGTGCCAGCAGTTACTCGGAGAGCGGGAGGGGAGAGACCCAGTACTTC.

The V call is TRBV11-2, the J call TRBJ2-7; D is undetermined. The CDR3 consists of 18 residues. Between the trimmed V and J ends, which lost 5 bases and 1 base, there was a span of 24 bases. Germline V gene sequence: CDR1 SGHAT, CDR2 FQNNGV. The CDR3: CASSLNPYSSSFSYEQYF. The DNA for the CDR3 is TGTGCCAGCAGCCTAAATCCTTACAGTTCATCTTTTTCCTACGAGCAGTACTTC. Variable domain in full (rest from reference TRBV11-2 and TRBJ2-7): EAGVAQSPRYKIIEKRQSVAFWCNPISGHATLYWYQQILGQGPKLLIQFQNNGVVDDSQLPKDRFSAERLKGVDSTLKIQPAKLEDSAVYLCASSLNPYSSSFSYEQYFGPGTRLTVT.

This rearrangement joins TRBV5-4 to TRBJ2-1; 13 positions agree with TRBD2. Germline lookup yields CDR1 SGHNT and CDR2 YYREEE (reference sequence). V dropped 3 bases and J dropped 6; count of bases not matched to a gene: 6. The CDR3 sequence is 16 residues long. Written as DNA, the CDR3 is TGTGCCAGCAGCTCAAGGACTAGCGGGAGTCTCAATGAGCAGTTCTTC. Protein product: CASSSRTSGSLNEQFF.

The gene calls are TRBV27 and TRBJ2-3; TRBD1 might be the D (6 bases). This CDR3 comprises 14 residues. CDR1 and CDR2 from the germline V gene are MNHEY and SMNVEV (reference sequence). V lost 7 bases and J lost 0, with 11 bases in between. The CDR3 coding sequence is TGTGCCAGCACAAGGACAGAGAGCACAGATACGCAGTATTTT. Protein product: CASTRTESTDTQYF.

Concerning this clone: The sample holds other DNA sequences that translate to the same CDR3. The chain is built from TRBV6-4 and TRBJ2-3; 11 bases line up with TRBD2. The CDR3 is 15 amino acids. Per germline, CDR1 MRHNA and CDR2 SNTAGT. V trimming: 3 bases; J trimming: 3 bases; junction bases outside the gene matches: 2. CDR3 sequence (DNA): TGTGCCAGCAGTGAGGGGACTAGCGGTACAGATACGCAGTATTTT. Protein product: CASSEGTSGTDTQYF.

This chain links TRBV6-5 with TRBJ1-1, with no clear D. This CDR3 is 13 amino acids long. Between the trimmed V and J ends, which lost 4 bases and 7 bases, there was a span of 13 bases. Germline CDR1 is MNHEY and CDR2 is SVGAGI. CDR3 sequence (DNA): TGTGCCAGCAGTTCAAGTACTCGGAGTGAAGCTTTCTTT. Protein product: CASSSSTRSEAFF.

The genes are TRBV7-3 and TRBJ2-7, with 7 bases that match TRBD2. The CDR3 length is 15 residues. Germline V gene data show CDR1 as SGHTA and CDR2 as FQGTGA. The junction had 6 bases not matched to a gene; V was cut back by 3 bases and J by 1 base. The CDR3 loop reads CASSLTGGGSYEQYF. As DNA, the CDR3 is TGTGCCAGCAGCTTGACTGGCGGGGGATCCTACGAGCAGTACTTC.

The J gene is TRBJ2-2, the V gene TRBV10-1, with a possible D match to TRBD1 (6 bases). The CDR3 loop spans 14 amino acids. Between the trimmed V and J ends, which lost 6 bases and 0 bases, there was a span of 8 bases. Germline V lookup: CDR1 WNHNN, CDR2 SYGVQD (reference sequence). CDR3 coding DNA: TGCGCCAGCAGAAGGACAGCGAACACCGGGGAGCTGTTTTTT. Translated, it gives CASRRTANTGELFF.

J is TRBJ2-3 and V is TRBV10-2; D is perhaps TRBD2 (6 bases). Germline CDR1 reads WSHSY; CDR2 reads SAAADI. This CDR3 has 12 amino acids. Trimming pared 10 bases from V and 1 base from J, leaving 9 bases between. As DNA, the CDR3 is TGCGCCATCCCGGGAGGCACAGATACGCAGTATTTT. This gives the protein CAIPGGTDTQYF.

CDR3 sequence (DNA): TGTGCCAGTTCTTTGGCGGGTCGGGAGGACTACACCTTC. Encoded protein: CASSLAGREDYTF. The V call is TRBV5-4, the J call TRBJ1-2; D call uncertain. Germline CDR1 and CDR2: SGHNT and YYREEE (reference sequence). The CDR3 sequence is 13 residues long. V lost 8 bases and J 10 bases, leaving 21 bases between the germline ends. Complete variable domain (other parts from reference TRBV5-4 and TRBJ1-2): ETGVTQSPTHLIKTRGQQVTLRCSSQSGHNTVSWYQQALGQGPQFIFQYYREEENGRGNFPPRFSGLQFPNYSSELNVNALELDDSALYLCASSLAGREDYTFGSGTRLTVV.

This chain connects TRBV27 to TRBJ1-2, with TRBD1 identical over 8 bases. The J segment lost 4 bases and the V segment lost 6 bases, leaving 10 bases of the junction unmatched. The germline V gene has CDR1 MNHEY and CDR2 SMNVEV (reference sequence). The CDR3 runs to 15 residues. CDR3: CASSIGQGSSYGYTF. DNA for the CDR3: TGTGCCAGCAGCATAGGACAGGGTTCTTCCTATGGCTACACCTTC.

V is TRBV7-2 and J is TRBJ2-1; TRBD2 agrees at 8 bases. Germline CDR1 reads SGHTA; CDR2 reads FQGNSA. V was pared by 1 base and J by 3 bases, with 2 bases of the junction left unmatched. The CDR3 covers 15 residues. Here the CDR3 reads CASSLGTSLYNEQFF. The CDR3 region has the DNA TGTGCCAGCAGCTTAGGGACTAGCCTCTACAATGAGCAGTTCTTC. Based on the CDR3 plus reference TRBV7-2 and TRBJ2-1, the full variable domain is GAGVSQSPSNKVTEKGKDVELRCDPISGHTALYWYRQSLGQGLEFLIYFQGNSAPDKSGLPSDRFSAERTGGSVSTLTIQRTQQEDSAVYLCASSLGTSLYNEQFFGPGTRLTVL.

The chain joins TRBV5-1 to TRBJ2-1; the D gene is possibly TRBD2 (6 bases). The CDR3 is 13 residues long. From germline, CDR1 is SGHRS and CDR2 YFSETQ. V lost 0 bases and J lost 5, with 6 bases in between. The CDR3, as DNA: TGCGCCAGCAGCTTGGGGGGGGACAATGAGCAGTTCTTC. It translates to CASSLGGDNEQFF.

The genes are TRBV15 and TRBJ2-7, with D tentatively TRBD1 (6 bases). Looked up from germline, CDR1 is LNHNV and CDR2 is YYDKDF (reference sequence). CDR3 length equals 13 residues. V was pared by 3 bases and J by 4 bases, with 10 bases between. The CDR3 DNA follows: TGTGCCACCAGCAGCACAGGGAAATACGAGCAGTACTTC. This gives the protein CATSSTGKYEQYF.

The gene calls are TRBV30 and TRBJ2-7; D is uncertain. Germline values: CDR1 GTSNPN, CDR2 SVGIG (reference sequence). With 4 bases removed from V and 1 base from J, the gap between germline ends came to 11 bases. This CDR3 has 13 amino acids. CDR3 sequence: CAWTPDTSYEQYF. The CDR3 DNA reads TGTGCCTGGACCCCCGACACTTCCTACGAGCAGTACTTC.

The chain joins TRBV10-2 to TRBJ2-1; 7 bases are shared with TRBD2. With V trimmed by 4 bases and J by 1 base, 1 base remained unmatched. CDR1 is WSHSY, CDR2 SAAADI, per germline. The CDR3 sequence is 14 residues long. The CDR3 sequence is CASSGLASYNEQFF. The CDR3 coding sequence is TGCGCCAGCAGTGGACTAGCATCCTACAATGAGCAGTTCTTC.

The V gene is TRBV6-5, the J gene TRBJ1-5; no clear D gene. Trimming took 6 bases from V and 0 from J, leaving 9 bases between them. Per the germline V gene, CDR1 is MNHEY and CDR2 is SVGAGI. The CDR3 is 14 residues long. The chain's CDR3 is CASSPSPSNQPQHF. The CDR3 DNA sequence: TGTGCCAGCAGCCCCTCTCCTAGCAATCAGCCCCAGCATTTT.

The CDR3 protein is CATSRRGQSQITEAFF. CDR3 sequence (DNA): TGTGCCACCAGCCGCAGGGGACAGTCCCAAATCACTGAAGCTTTCTTT. V usage is TRBV15 and J usage is TRBJ1-1; 7 bases align to TRBD1. The CDR3 extends over 16 amino acids. Germline V gives CDR1 LNHNV, CDR2 YYDKDF (reference sequence). Trimming took 5 bases from V and 4 from J; bases not matched to a gene: 13.

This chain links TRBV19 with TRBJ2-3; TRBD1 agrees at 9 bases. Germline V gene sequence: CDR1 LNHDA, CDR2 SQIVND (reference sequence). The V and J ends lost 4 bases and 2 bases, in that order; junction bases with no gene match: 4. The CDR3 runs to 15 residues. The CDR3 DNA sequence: TGTGCCAGTAGTACCGGACAGGGGTACACAGATACGCAGTATTTT. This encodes CASSTGQGYTDTQYF.

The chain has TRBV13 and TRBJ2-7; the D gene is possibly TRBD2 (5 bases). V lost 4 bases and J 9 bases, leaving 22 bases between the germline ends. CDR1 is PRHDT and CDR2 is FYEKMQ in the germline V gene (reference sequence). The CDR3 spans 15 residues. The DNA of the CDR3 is TGTGCCAGCAGCTGCGGGCCCCCCCCCGGGTGTTTGCAGTACTTC. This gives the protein CASSCGPPPGCLQYF.